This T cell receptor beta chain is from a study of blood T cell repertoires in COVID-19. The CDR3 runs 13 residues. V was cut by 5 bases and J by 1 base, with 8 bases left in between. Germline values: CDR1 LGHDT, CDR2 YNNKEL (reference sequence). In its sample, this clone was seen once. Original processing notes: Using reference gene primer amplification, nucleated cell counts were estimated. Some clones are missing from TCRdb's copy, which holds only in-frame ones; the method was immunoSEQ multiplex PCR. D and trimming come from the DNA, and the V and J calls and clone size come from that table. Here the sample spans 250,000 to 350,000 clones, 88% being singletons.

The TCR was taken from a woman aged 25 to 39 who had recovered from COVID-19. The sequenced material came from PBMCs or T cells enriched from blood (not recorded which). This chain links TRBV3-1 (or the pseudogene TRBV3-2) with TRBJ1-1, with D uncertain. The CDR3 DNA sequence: TGTGCCAGCAGCTACTTTTCGAACACTGAAGCTTTCTTT. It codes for CASSYFSNTEAFF.